Listed below are T cell receptor beta chains from one sample, sequenced in a study of technical replicates of blood from a handful of donors. The assay was immunoSEQ multiplex PCR, and TCRdb's table has in-frame clones only and misses some. The sample records 70,000 to 95,000 clones, approximately 94% being singletons. The sample consisted of T cells isolated from PBMCs. The source of these receptors is a human donor in good health. CDR3s include the opening cysteine and the closing phenylalanine or tryptophan. The D gene is left open where the match is weak. Only part of the rows carry a size: once, few, many, or a class if the clone is expanded.

J	V	D	size	DNA	CDR3
TRBJ1-2	TRBV18	-	-	TGTGCCAGCTCAACCATGTCAGCGCCTAACTATGGCTACACCTTC	CASSTMSAPNYGYTF
TRBJ1-6	TRBV6-1	TRBD1	-	TGTGCCAGCAGTGAAATTCAGGGGACAGGGGTCAGATCACCCCTCCACTTT	CASSEIQGTGVRSPLHF
TRBJ1-1	TRBV2	-	-	TGTGCCAGCAATCTCGGGGGGAAGAATGTGAACACTGAAGCTTTCTTT	CASNLGGKNVNTEAFF
TRBJ1-1	TRBV9	-	few	TGTGCCAGCAGCGGGAACAGATACACTGAAGCTTTCTTT	CASSGNRYTEAFF
TRBJ2-1	TRBV19	TRBD2	-	TGTGCCAGTAGTATTGGAGCGGGGGGGGCCAATGAGCAGTTCTTC	CASSIGAGGANEQFF
TRBJ1-1	TRBV29-1	-	-	TGCAGCGTTGATAGGGGGGGGATTGAAGCTTTCTTT	CSVDRGGIEAFF
TRBJ1-2	TRBV9	TRBD1	-	TGTGCCAGCAGCGCCAGGGGGCAGCACTATGGCTACACCTTC	CASSARGQHYGYTF
TRBJ1-2	TRBV6-5	-	once	TGTGCCAGCAGATCAGGTTATGGCTACACCTTC	CASRSGYGYTF
TRBJ2-3	TRBV4-1	TRBD2	once	TGCGCCAGCAGCCAAGTCGGGACTAGCGGGACCCCGAGCACAGATACGCAGTATTTT	CASSQVGTSGTPSTDTQYF
TRBJ2-1	TRBV27	-	-	TGTGCCAGCAGTTTAGGTAGGGGGAACAATGAGCAGTTCTTC	CASSLGRGNNEQFF
TRBJ2-3	TRBV27	TRBD2	-	TGTGCCAGCAGCCCATTGGTAGCGGGAGGTTGGGATACGCAGTATTTT	CASSPLVAGGWDTQYF
TRBJ2-7	TRBV27	-	-	TGTGCCAGCAGTTTATTGGGAGCCGAGCAGTACTTC	CASSLLGAEQYF
TRBJ2-5	TRBV10-1	TRBD1	-	TGCGCCAGCAGTGTGGGCAGGGGGCAGGGAGAGACCCAGTACTTC	CASSVGRGQGETQYF
TRBJ1-2	TRBV18	-	-	TGTGCCAGCTCACCACCCTCGTTTAACTATGGCTACACCTTC	CASSPPSFNYGYTF
TRBJ2-7	TRBV30	-	-	TGTGCCTGGAGACACGAAGCCTACGAGCAGTACTTC	CAWRHEAYEQYF
TRBJ2-1	TRBV19	-	-	TGTGCCAGTAGTATTAGGACAGCCTTCAATGAGCAGTTCTTC	CASSIRTAFNEQFF
TRBJ1-2	TRBV16	TRBD1	once	TGTGCCAGCAGCCAATCCGGGACAGGGCGCGCTGGGGGCTACACCTTC	CASSQSGTGRAGGYTF
TRBJ2-7	TRBV6-6	TRBD1	once	TGTGCCAGCAGTTCCGTGGACAGGGGGCTCTCCGAGCAGTACTTC	CASSSVDRGLSEQYF
TRBJ2-2	TRBV10-3	TRBD2	-	TGTGCCATCAGTCCCTCGGGACTAGCGGGGGTTACCAACACCGGGGAGCTGTTTTTT	CAISPSGLAGVTNTGELFF
TRBJ1-1	TRBV7-2	-	-	TGTGCCAGCAGCTCGGGGGGAGGGAATAAAGGCACTGAAGCTTTCTTT	CASSSGGGNKGTEAFF
TRBJ1-2	TRBV29-1	TRBD1	-	TGCAGCGTTGAAGATCGACAGGGCTATGGCTACACCTTC	CSVEDRQGYGYTF
TRBJ1-2	TRBV27	TRBD1	-	TGTGCCAGCAGTTCACCTCTAACAGGGGGTCGTGGCTACACCTTC	CASSSPLTGGRGYTF
TRBJ2-1	TRBV11-3	TRBD2	-	TGTGCCAGCAGCCTCGCAGCGGGGCCCAATGAGCAGTTCTTC	CASSLAAGPNEQFF
TRBJ2-5	TRBV15	-	-	TGTGCCACCAGCAGCCCCATCCACCAAGAGACCCAGTACTTC	CATSSPIHQETQYF
TRBJ1-1	TRBV6-1	-	-	TGTGCCAGCAGTGAGCGAGGGTCCAACACTGAAGCTTTCTTT	CASSERGSNTEAFF
TRBJ2-1	TRBV5-5	-	-	TGTGCCAGCAGCAAGAACAGGGATAGCTCCTACAATGAGCAGTTCTTC	CASSKNRDSSYNEQFF
TRBJ2-4	TRBV28	TRBD2	-	TGTGCCAGCAGTTCGTGGCTAGCGGGAGAACGTCTAGCCAAAAACATTCAGTACTTC	CASSSWLAGERLAKNIQYF
TRBJ1-2	TRBV28	TRBD1	-	TGTGCCAGCGCCCGGGACAGGGGGAACTATGGCTACACCTTC	CASARDRGNYGYTF